Following are 26 T cell receptor beta chains from one sample sequenced in a study of tumor-infiltrating lymphocytes in localized non-small cell lung cancer. The data were produced by immunoSEQ multiplex PCR, yet TCRdb's version contains in-frame clones alone and is incomplete. This table has about 15,000 clones, approximately 69% appearing once. The source material was lung tumor tissue. These receptors were collected from a human donor with non-small cell lung cancer.

V is TRBV6-5 and J is TRBJ2-1; tentatively, D is TRBD1 or TRBD2 (5 bases each). Germline V CDR1 and CDR2: MNHEY, SVGAGI. This CDR3 region has 14 residues. Deletions cut 0 bases from V and 6 bases from J, with 9 bases between. The CDR3 spells CASSYSRDRNEQFF. Here the CDR3 DNA reads TGTGCCAGCAGTTACTCACGGGACCGCAATGAGCAGTTCTTC.

This clone was recorded a few times. The gene calls are TRBV29-1 and TRBJ2-7; no reliable D call. The CDR3 has 11 residues. In germline, CDR1 is SQVTM, CDR2 ANQGSEA. Trimming stripped 5 bases from V and 3 bases from J, with 8 bases between. The CDR3 is CSVLGNYEQYF. The CDR3 DNA sequence: TGCAGCGTTCTGGGCAACTACGAGCAGTACTTC.

J is TRBJ1-5 and V is TRBV5-1; the match to TRBD1 covers 11 bases. V lost 4 bases and J lost 1; bases outside the gene matches: 4. There are 16 residues in the CDR3. Germline V lookup: CDR1 SGHRS, CDR2 YFSETQ. CDR3 sequence: CASSPGTGGSNQPQHF. The CDR3 DNA is TGCGCCAGCAGCCCGGGGACAGGGGGAAGCAATCAGCCCCAGCATTTT.

The chain recombines TRBV5-1 with TRBJ2-2; D is undetermined. The CDR3 is 15 amino acids. Trimming cost V 3 bases and J 4 bases, with 13 bases left between them. The germline gives CDR1 SGHRS, CDR2 YFSETQ. CDR3 residues: CASSSTRVGTGELFF. The DNA for the CDR3 is TGCGCCAGCAGCTCCACACGGGTCGGCACCGGGGAGCTGTTTTTT.

In this sample, this clone turned up a few times. This chain uses TRBV28 with TRBJ2-7; TRBD2 agrees at 14 bases. This CDR3 comprises 20 residues. J was trimmed by 0 bases and V by 5 bases; bases with no gene match: 15. Germline V gene data show CDR1 as MDHEN and CDR2 as SYDVKM. The CDR3 protein is CASSPASGLAGGPLSYEQYF. The CDR3 DNA is TGTGCCAGCAGTCCCGCCTCCGGACTAGCGGGAGGACCACTCTCCTACGAGCAGTACTTC.

The rearrangement joins TRBV28 to TRBJ2-7; 11 bases are a match to TRBD1. The ends lost 7 bases at V and 3 bases at J; junction bases unmatched: 8. The CDR3 sequence is 15 residues long. Per germline, CDR1 MDHEN and CDR2 SYDVKM. CDR3: CASTPGTGGFYEQYF. The DNA for the CDR3 is TGTGCCAGCACCCCCGGGACAGGGGGATTCTACGAGCAGTACTTC.

The rearrangement links TRBV19 to TRBJ1-1; 7 nucleotides agree with TRBD1. With V trimmed by 2 bases and J by 4 bases, 1 base remained unmatched. There are 13 residues in the CDR3. The germline V gene has CDR1 LNHDA and CDR2 SQIVND (reference sequence). This CDR3 reads CASSIRQGTEAFF. The CDR3 bases are TGTGCCAGTAGTATACGACAGGGCACTGAAGCTTTCTTT.

The chain uses TRBV2 and TRBJ1-4; possibly TRBD1 for D (6 bases). Germline V gene lookup returns CDR1 SNHLY and CDR2 FYNNEI. The ends were cut back, 7 bases at V and 4 bases at J, with 16 bases in the middle. The CDR3 extends over 15 amino acids. The chain's CDR3 is CASTGPRTVNEKLFF. CDR3 in DNA: TGTGCCAGCACTGGACCCCGGACAGTTAATGAAAAACTGTTTTTT.

This clone was seen more than once but under ten times. This chain links TRBV28 with TRBJ1-5; perhaps TRBD1 as D (5 bases). V was cut by 4 bases and J by 6 bases, with 13 bases left in between. The germline V gene has CDR1 MDHEN and CDR2 SYDVKM. The CDR3 spans 14 residues. DNA of the CDR3: TGTGCCAGCAGTTCCCCAGGGAAGGGTCAGCCCCAGCATTTT. Translation gives CASSSPGKGQPQHF.

The chain recombines TRBV9 with TRBJ1-5, with 8 bases that match TRBD1. Germline V gives CDR1 SGDLS, CDR2 YYNGEE. This CDR3 contains 16 residues. V was pared by 2 bases and J by 4 bases, with 8 bases of the junction left unmatched. The CDR3: CASSVGTGYENQPQHF. As DNA, the CDR3 is TGTGCCAGCAGCGTGGGGACAGGTTATGAGAATCAGCCCCAGCATTTT.

The chain has TRBV6-5 and TRBJ2-6, with unresolved D. The CDR3 covers 16 residues. V lost 2 bases, J lost 0 bases, and 8 bases lay in between. Looked up from germline, CDR1 is MNHEY and CDR2 is SVGAGI. In DNA, the CDR3 is TGTGCCAGCAGTTACACGATCCTCTCTGGGGCCAACGTCCTGACTTTC. As protein: CASSYTILSGANVLTF.

This chain joins TRBV9 and TRBJ2-7; D is possibly TRBD2 (6 bases). Deletions cut 6 bases from V and 7 bases from J, with 17 bases between. The CDR3 is 13 residues long. The germline V gene has CDR1 SGDLS and CDR2 YYNGEE. The CDR3 here is CASTQRNGGEQYF. As DNA, the CDR3 is TGTGCCAGCACCCAAAGAAATGGGGGGGAGCAGTACTTC.

The chain combines TRBV4-3 with TRBJ1-5; 9 bases match TRBD1. The CDR3 is 16 residues long. Germline trimming cut 0 bases from V and 4 bases from J; bases unmatched to any gene: 4. Germline CDR1 and CDR2: LGHNA and YSLEER. CDR3 DNA: TGCGCCAGCAGCCAAGATGGGGGACAGGGAAATCAGCCCCAGCATTTT. It translates to CASSQDGGQGNQPQHF.

The rearrangement joins TRBV9 to TRBJ2-7, with 7 bases that match TRBD2. J was trimmed by 4 bases and V by 0 bases; bases with no gene match: 4. The CDR3 consists of 14 residues. Germline V gives CDR1 SGDLS, CDR2 YYNGEE. For the CDR3, the DNA is TGTGCCAGCAGCGTAGGTGGGACTACTTACGAGCAGTACTTC. It specifies CASSVGGTTYEQYF.

V gene TRBV29-1 combines with J gene TRBJ1-5; D is ambiguous. Between the trimmed V and J ends, which lost 6 bases and 2 bases, there was a span of 14 bases. The CDR3 consists of 14 residues. CDR1 SQVTM and CDR2 ANQGSEA come from the germline V gene. As DNA, the CDR3 is TGCAGCGTCGCCGTAAGCGGTGGCAATCAGCCCCAGCATTTT. Protein product: CSVAVSGGNQPQHF.

This clone rates as large (0.1 to 1%). V is TRBV7-9 and J is TRBJ2-7, with 8 bases aligning to TRBD1. Germline-derived CDR1 and CDR2 are SEHNR and FQNEAQ (reference sequence). The junction had 7 bases not matched to a gene; V was cut back by 3 bases and J by 6 bases. The CDR3 contains 14 residues. The CDR3 region has the DNA TGTGCCAGCAGCTTGGTCGACAGGGGAGGCGAGCAGTACTTC. Protein: CASSLVDRGGEQYF.

The chain couples TRBV7-9 to TRBJ2-7; D is uncertain. Trimming took 4 bases from V and 4 from J, leaving 8 bases between them. The CDR3 length is 12 residues. Per germline, CDR1 SEHNR and CDR2 FQNEAQ (reference sequence). The CDR3, as DNA: TGTGCCAGCAGCTCGCAGTATTACGAGCAGTACTTC. Encoded protein: CASSSQYYEQYF.

The genes are TRBV29-1 and TRBJ2-5; weak D call: TRBD1 (6 bases). The end of the DNA is better explained by TRBJ2-7, so the J call may be wrong. The V gene's germline CDR1 is SQVTM and CDR2 ANQGSEA. The CDR3 totals 12 residues. The DNA for the CDR3 is TGCAGCGCGATCGGGACACCGTACGAGCAGTACTTC. Translation: CSAIGTPYEQYF.

The rearrangement joins TRBV2 to TRBJ2-5; 10 bases map to TRBD1. V dropped 3 bases and J dropped 4; count of bases not matched to a gene: 5. The V gene's germline CDR1 is SNHLY and CDR2 FYNNEI. The CDR3 contains 15 residues. CDR3 protein: CASSDPGQGRETQYF. The CDR3 nucleotides are TGTGCCAGCAGTGATCCGGGACAGGGGAGAGAGACCCAGTACTTC.

The genes are TRBV7-9 and TRBJ2-7; D is perhaps TRBD2 (6 bases). Germline V gene lookup returns CDR1 SEHNR and CDR2 FQNEAQ (reference sequence). The CDR3 runs to 12 residues. V was pared by 2 bases and J by 6 bases, with 8 bases between. The CDR3 reads CASSLQGGEQYF. CDR3 in DNA: TGTGCCAGCAGCTTACAGGGAGGCGAGCAGTACTTC.

This clone was seen only a few times. The chain carries TRBV7-9 and TRBJ2-7; the D gene is possibly TRBD2 (6 bases). The CDR3 totals 14 residues. Trimming removed 5 bases from V and 3 bases from J, with 14 bases in between. Germline V gives CDR1 SEHNR, CDR2 FQNEAQ (reference sequence). The CDR3 here is CASSRGERLYEQYF. CDR3 coding DNA: TGTGCCAGCAGCCGCGGGGAGCGGCTCTACGAGCAGTACTTC.

In its sample, this clone was seen a few times. The V and J genes are TRBV18 and TRBJ2-2; D gene unclear. Germline V gives CDR1 KGHSH, CDR2 LQKENI. The V gene lost 4 bases and the J gene lost 1 base, with 7 bases spanning the gap. The CDR3 runs 14 residues. The CDR3 sequence is CASSRELNTGELFF. CDR3 DNA sequence: TGTGCCAGCTCACGGGAATTGAACACCGGGGAGCTGTTTTTT.

This chain links TRBV25-1 with TRBJ2-1, with 7 bases aligning to TRBD1. Germline V gene lookup returns CDR1 MGHDK and CDR2 SYGVNS. The CDR3 runs to 13 residues. After removal of 5 bases from V and 10 bases from J, the junction contained 8 bases not matched to a gene. The CDR3 coding sequence is TGTGCCAGCAGTTGGGCAGGGGGTGGGGAGCAGTTCTTC. Its protein product is CASSWAGGGEQFF.

This chain links TRBV29-1 with TRBJ1-2; tentatively, D is TRBD1 (6 bases). The CDR3 consists of 14 residues. Trimming shortened V by 6 bases and J by 2 bases, and 16 bases separated the two germline ends. Germline V gene sequence: CDR1 SQVTM, CDR2 ANQGSEA. DNA for the CDR3: TGCAGCGTGAGGGACACTGGCCTAAACTATGGCTACACCTTC. Its translation: CSVRDTGLNYGYTF.

This chain joins TRBV6-5 and TRBJ2-1; either TRBD1 or TRBD2 may fit D (5 bases each). In germline, CDR1 is MNHEY, CDR2 SVGAGI. This CDR3 is 15 amino acids long. V lost 5 bases to trimming and J lost 5 bases, with 16 bases between them. CDR3 sequence: CASSPGQEGHNEQFF. The CDR3 DNA reads TGTGCCAGCAGTCCCGGACAAGAGGGGCACAATGAGCAGTTCTTC.

This clone appeared once. The V call is TRBV9, the J call TRBJ2-4, with 15 bases matching TRBD2. J lost 6 bases, V lost 3 bases, and 4 bases had no gene match. Per the germline V gene, CDR1 is SGDLS and CDR2 is YYNGEE. The CDR3 spans 16 residues. DNA of the CDR3: TGTGCCAGCAGCGGCGGACTAGCGGGAGGGGGAAACATTCAGTACTTC. Translating it yields CASSGGLAGGGNIQYF.